The rows below give T cell receptor beta chains drawn from one sample of a study of Ad26.COV2.S vaccination and SARS-CoV-2 variants. The repertoire was sequenced with immunoSEQ multiplex PCR; TCRdb's copy has only in-frame clones and lacks some. The table records about 450,000 clones, 89% of them present only once. The sample here was peripheral blood, taken in a trial of Ad26.COV2.S vaccine versus placebo. The receptors stem from a person aged 18-60 years who received the Ad26.COV2.S COVID-19 vaccine or a placebo. CDR3s include the opening cysteine and the closing phenylalanine or tryptophan. The order of the fields is V gene, D gene, J gene, CDR3 length, clone size, CDR3 DNA, CDR3 protein. The D gene is left open where the match is weak. The listing skips clone size in some rows; elsewhere it reads once, few, many or a size class.

TRBV4-1	NA	TRBJ1-1	16	NA	TGCGCCAGCAGCCCCTACCTGGGACGGCTGAACACTGAAGCTTTCTTT	CASSPYLGRLNTEAFF
TRBV4-2	NA	TRBJ1-3	15	NA	TGTGCCAGCAGCCAAGTTGGGGGAACTGGAAACACCATATATTTT	CASSQVGGTGNTIYF
TRBV7-2	NA	TRBJ2-1	14	once	TGTGCCAGCAGTGGTTGGGGGGGCGTGCGTGAGCAGTTCTTC	CASSGWGGVREQFF
TRBV6-1	TRBD1	TRBJ2-5	17	NA	TGTGCCAGCAGTGGACTGGACAGGGGAAATCTCCAAGAGACCCAGTACTTC	CASSGLDRGNLQETQYF
TRBV7-3	NA	TRBJ2-1	14	NA	TGTGCCAGCAGCTTCACCCGGGGGACCGATGAGCAGTTCTTC	CASSFTRGTDEQFF
TRBV5-1	NA	TRBJ1-1	14	NA	TGCGCCAGCAGCCTTCGTGGACTGAACACTGAAGCTTTCTTT	CASSLRGLNTEAFF
TRBV5-6	NA	TRBJ2-1	18	NA	TGTGCCAGCAGCTTATCCCTGAAGAGTTGGGGTTCCTACAATGAGCAGTTCTTC	CASSLSLKSWGSYNEQFF
TRBV7-8	NA	TRBJ1-2	15	NA	TGTGCCAGCAGCAAGTGGACCTTTCCTAACTATGGCTACACCTTC	CASSKWTFPNYGYTF
TRBV28	TRBD1	TRBJ1-1	15	once	TGTGCCAGCAGTGCGTTCGGACAGGGGAACACTGAAGCTTTCTTT	CASSAFGQGNTEAFF
TRBV7-8	NA	TRBJ1-3	14	NA	TGTGCCAGCAGCTCCGGGACTTTTGGAAACACCATATATTTT	CASSSGTFGNTIYF
TRBV18	NA	TRBJ1-1	15	NA	TGTGCCAGCTCACCCCCCCTCCGCACGGACACTGAAGCTTTCTTT	CASSPPLRTDTEAFF
TRBV5-4	TRBD1	TRBJ1-4	15	NA	TGTGCCAGCAGCTTCGGACAGGGTCTTAATGAAAAACTGTTTTTT	CASSFGQGLNEKLFF
TRBV4-3	TRBD1	TRBJ1-2	16	once	TGCGCCAGCAGCCGCAATACAGGGGTAGAGGACTATGGCTACACCTTC	CASSRNTGVEDYGYTF
TRBV4-2	TRBD2	TRBJ2-5	16	once	TGTGCCAGCAGCCAAGTTACGCGGGGGGGCGCGGAGACCCAGTACTTC	CASSQVTRGGAETQYF
TRBV11-3	NA	TRBJ1-2	14	NA	TGTGCCAGCAGCTTCAGTCGGGGTCTCGAGGGCTACACCTTC	CASSFSRGLEGYTF
TRBV5-6	NA	TRBJ2-3	16	NA	TGTGCCAGCAGCTTGGGGGGAATTGGGGGCCCAGATACGCAGTATTTT	CASSLGGIGGPDTQYF
TRBV7-9	NA	TRBJ1-2	15	NA	TGTGCCAGCAGCTTAGTCGAGGGGTTCGGCTATGGCTACACCTTC	CASSLVEGFGYGYTF
TRBV6-5	TRBD2	TRBJ2-3	11	few	TGTGCCAGCAGGACTAGCGATACGCAGTATTTT	CASRTSDTQYF
TRBV5-8	NA	TRBJ1-2	12	NA	TGTGCCAGCAGCTTGCAGGGTCGTGGCTACACCTTC	CASSLQGRGYTF
TRBV19	NA	TRBJ1-1	13	NA	TGTGCCAGTAGTATTTTCGGGAACACTGAAGCTTTCTTT	CASSIFGNTEAFF
TRBV3-1/TRBV3-2	TRBD1	TRBJ1-5	16	once	TGTGCCAGCAGCCTTGGGGGTGGGACAGCGAATCAGCCCCAGCATTTT	CASSLGGGTANQPQHF
TRBV3-1/TRBV3-2	TRBD1	TRBJ1-5	16	NA	TGTGCCAGCAGCCAGTCAGACAGGGGGCTCGGTCAGCCCCAGCATTTT	CASSQSDRGLGQPQHF
TRBV3-1/TRBV3-2	TRBD1	TRBJ1-2	14	NA	TGTGCCAGCAACCTCAGGGGGCAAAACTATGGCTACACCTTC	CASNLRGQNYGYTF
TRBV5-1	NA	TRBJ2-1	15	NA	TGCGCCAGCAGCTTTAGTAGCGCTACTTACAATGAGCAGTTCTTC	CASSFSSATYNEQFF
TRBV29-1	NA	TRBJ2-3	13	NA	TGCAGCGTTTTCGGACTAAACACAGATACGCAGTATTTT	CSVFGLNTDTQYF
TRBV5-6	NA	TRBJ2-3	13	once	TGTGCCAGCAGCTTGGGCAGAACCGATACGCAGTATTTT	CASSLGRTDTQYF
TRBV19	TRBD2	TRBJ2-4	17	NA	TGTGCCAGTAGTATAGATCGGTGGGGGGGTGACAAAAACATTCAGTACTTC	CASSIDRWGGDKNIQYF
TRBV5-4	NA	TRBJ1-5	12	NA	TGTGCCAGCAGCGTGTACGGTCAGCCCCAGCATTTT	CASSVYGQPQHF
TRBV5-6	NA	TRBJ1-6	12	NA	TGTGCCAGCAGCTTGGAACATTCACCCCTCCACTTT	CASSLEHSPLHF
TRBV12-3/TRBV12-4	NA	TRBJ2-1	12	NA	TGTGCCAGCAGTCCGGACTACAATGAGCAGTTCTTC	CASSPDYNEQFF
TRBV7-2	TRBD1	TRBJ1-5	16	NA	TGTGCCAGCAGCTTAGCGTCAGGGGGTAGCAATCAGCCCCAGCATTTT	CASSLASGGSNQPQHF
TRBV19	TRBD1	TRBJ1-2	14	NA	TGTGCCAGTACCCGGGGCAGGGGGCTTTATGGCTACACCTTC	CASTRGRGLYGYTF
TRBV5-1	NA	TRBJ2-3	14	NA	TGCGCCAGCAGCCCAACCCCCGCCACAGATACGCAGTATTTT	CASSPTPATDTQYF
TRBV5-5	NA	TRBJ1-2	16	NA	TGTGCCAGCAGCTCTCTTTTCGGGGGCAGGGCCGATGGCTACACCTTC	CASSSLFGGRADGYTF
TRBV10-3	NA	TRBJ1-2	13	NA	TGTGCCATCAGTGAGTCTAGAGGGGATGGCTACACCTTC	CAISESRGDGYTF
TRBV19	NA	TRBJ2-2	14	NA	TGTGCCAGTAGTATAGACAGGGGCACCGGGGAGCTGTTTTTT	CASSIDRGTGELFF
TRBV18	NA	TRBJ2-1	13	few	TGTGCCAGCTCACCACCAGGGAGCTATGAGCAGTTCTTC	CASSPPGSYEQFF
TRBV25-1	NA	TRBJ2-5	15	NA	TGTGCCAGCAGTAACCGGGACCCGACAGTCACGACCCAGTACTTC	CASSNRDPTVTTQYF
TRBV7-3	TRBD2	TRBJ2-1	15	NA	TGTGCCAGCAGCTGGGGGACTAGCGGGAGTAATGAGCAGTTCTTC	CASSWGTSGSNEQFF
TRBV4-1	NA	TRBJ1-2	15	NA	TGCGCCAGCAGCCATGACCCCGTCGGGATCTATGGCTACACCTTC	CASSHDPVGIYGYTF
TRBV7-9	TRBD1	TRBJ1-1	16	NA	TGTGCCAGCAGCTCAAAAACTTACAGGGGTGGGACTGAAGCTTTCTTT	CASSSKTYRGGTEAFF
TRBV4-3	NA	TRBJ1-1	14	NA	TGCGCCAGCAGCCAAGGTAGACTTCACACTGAAGCTTTCTTT	CASSQGRLHTEAFF
TRBV24-1	NA	TRBJ2-3	16	NA	TGTGCCACCAGTGATCCCGGGGACGGCGGCACAGATACGCAGTATTTT	CATSDPGDGGTDTQYF
TRBV6-2/TRBV6-3	NA	TRBJ2-7	13	NA	TGTGCCAGCAGTTACTCCGGGATTTACGAGCAGTACTTC	CASSYSGIYEQYF
TRBV5-1	NA	TRBJ1-2	11	once	TGCGCCAGCAGACTCGGGGATGGCTACACCTTC	CASRLGDGYTF
TRBV5-6	NA	TRBJ2-6	17	NA	TGTGCCAGCAGCTTGCAGGGCCCAGGCTCTGGGGCCAACGTCCTGACTTTC	CASSLQGPGSGANVLTF
TRBV5-8	NA	TRBJ2-4	14	NA	TGTGCCAGCAGCTTACTGGGAGCCAAAAACATTCAGTACTTC	CASSLLGAKNIQYF
TRBV9	NA	TRBJ1-5	13	NA	TGTGCCAGCAGCCGGGACACAAATCAGCCCCAGCATTTT	CASSRDTNQPQHF
TRBV7-2	NA	TRBJ1-5	15	NA	TGTGCCAGCAGCTTGGCTCAGGGTCGGGGTCAGCCCCAGCATTTT	CASSLAQGRGQPQHF
TRBV6-2/TRBV6-3	TRBD2	TRBJ2-1	16	NA	TGTGCCAGCAGTTCTGGAGGACTAGCGGGAGGGAGAGTCCAGTTCTTC	CASSSGGLAGGRVQFF
TRBV7-3	TRBD1	TRBJ2-1	18	NA	TGTGCCAGCAGCTCTGGGACAGGGGTCCGCAGCTCCTACAATGAGCAGTTCTTC	CASSSGTGVRSSYNEQFF
TRBV5-1	TRBD1	TRBJ1-4	15	NA	TGCGCCAGCAGCTTGTCCGGGACAGGGATCGAAAAACTGTTTTTT	CASSLSGTGIEKLFF
TRBV19	TRBD1	TRBJ1-5	17	NA	TGTGCCAGTAGTCTTAGGAGGGGGACAGTTCCCTATCAGCCCCAGCATTTT	CASSLRRGTVPYQPQHF
TRBV30	NA	TRBJ2-1	13	NA	TGTGCCTGGAGTGTACAATCGCGGAAGGAGCAGTTCTTC	CAWSVQSRKEQFF
TRBV20-1	NA	TRBJ2-3	15	once	TGCAGTGCTAGTGATCCGCGGGGACGCACAGATACGCAGTATTTT	CSASDPRGRTDTQYF
TRBV3-1/TRBV3-2	NA	TRBJ2-4	13	NA	TGTGCCAGCAGCCCCGGGGGCGGGGTCATTCAGTACTTC	CASSPGGGVIQYF
TRBV6-6	NA	TRBJ1-2	14	NA	TGTGCCAGCAGTTCTCGCCAGGGGAACTATGGCTACACCTTC	CASSSRQGNYGYTF
TRBV5-1	TRBD2	TRBJ2-5	16	NA	TGCGCCAGCAGCTTGATGGGGGCGGGGGGGCCAGAGACCCAGTACTTC	CASSLMGAGGPETQYF